This record looks at one TCR beta chain sequence and its context. Its antigen is unidentified. Produced via immunoSEQ multiplex PCR; TCRdb's table is partial and in-frame only. Here the sample spans roughly 69,000 clones, roughly 90% being singletons. The data were taken from a study of graft-versus-host responses after intestinal transplantation. Study at large: Transplants given to recipients were multivisceral, liver-intestinal, or isolated intestinal.

This CDR3 region has 17 residues. Trimming at V came to 2 bases and at J to 5 bases, leaving 10 bases not matched to a gene. CDR1 and CDR2 from the germline V gene are SGHRS and YFSETQ. Study observations and caveats: Some GvH clones appeared in ileal mucosa or blood before recipient bone marrow. Patients with graft-donor T cell macrochimerism had high graft-versus-host to host-versus-graft clonal ratios in allografts. With peak circulating GvH clone levels came an association with early post-transplant HvG declines.

This specimen was bone marrow, taken almost 750 days after intestinal transplantation. The genes are TRBV5-1 and TRBJ2-1, with 10 bases lining up with TRBD2. The receptor was derived from a human patient who received an intestinal transplant, so some T cells may come from the graft donor. The CDR3 region has the DNA TGCGCCAGCAGCTTTGACGCCGGGACTAGCGCAAACAATGAGCAGTTCTTC. This encodes CASSFDAGTSANNEQFF. The full variable domain, completed using reference TRBV5-1 and TRBJ2-1, is KAGVTQTPRYLIKTRGQQVTLSCSPISGHRSVSWYQQTPGQGLQFLFEYFSETQRNKGNFPGRFSGRQFSNSRSEMNVSTLELGDSALYLCASSFDAGTSANNEQFFGPGTRLTVL.